This T cell receptor beta chain was captured by sequencing in a study of memory CD4+ T cells and cytomegalovirus serostatus (dated by TCRdb to about 2019). In the study overall: The cohort included approximately 35 healthy adults from Belgium, of whom 9 were CMV seropositive and 24 were CMV seronegative. To replicate a published TCR-based CMV serostatus classifier, the study sequenced CD4+ memory TCRbeta repertoires from a Belgian cohort whose cytomegalovirus serostatus was known.

Turning to this clone: Its antigen is not yet known. No per-base quality is available; no much larger clone lies one base away.

CDR1 and CDR2 (SNHLY, FYNNEI) derive from the germline V gene. V is clipped by 11 bases and J by 2 bases, and the sequence between their germline boundaries is 13 bases long. The CDR3 sequence holds 12 residues, the cysteine and phenylalanine included. Only the CDR3 DNA stays, 36 bases, in frame from base 1. Genomic DNA was extracted from sorted cells with the Quick-DNA Microprep Kit. Amplification of TCRbeta DNA was done with the immunoSEQ hsTCRbeta kit, following the protocol from the manufacturer. An Illumina MiSeq instrument was used to sequence the TCRbeta libraries. Regarding the original processing steps: Following removal of out-of-frame sequences, around 2.4 million distinct TCRbeta sequences were retained, with an average of roughly 70,000 per individual. Each individual was scored using the number of 150 to 200 previously reported CMV-associated TCRbeta sequences that the individual carried and the total number of productive distinct TCRbeta sequences. A beta-binomial model was reimplemented in Python, and scikit-learn random forests with default parameters were trained on US cohort data. Classifier performance on the Belgian cohort was reported as the median AUC with percentile confidence intervals calculated over 10,000 bootstrap iterations. This immuneACCESS table, as held by TCRdb, lists in-frame sequences with V and J called but not all clones. Of the missing ones, under half trace to an unresolved V gene in checked studies; the others have no known cause. V, J and clone size reflect that table, while D and trimming were determined from the DNA. In this sample the table shows approximately 61,000 clones, around 83% of which occur a single time. The ten most abundant clones make up 0.88% of the sample.

A FACSAria II was used to sort memory CD4+ T cells, defined as single viable CD3+CD4+CD8-CD45RO+ cells. CMV serostatus was determined with a Roche Elecsys assay detecting serum IgG against CMV pp150, pp28, p38 and p52. After thawing, total CD4+ T cells were enriched by positive selection with CD4 magnetic microbeads. The samples came from a separate study whose specific focus was interrogating the CD4+ T cell memory repertoire. Peripheral blood mononuclear cells were isolated and cryopreserved following standard operating procedures; serum was stored at -80 °C. CD3-PerCP (BW264/56), CD4-APC (RPA-T4), CD45RO-PE (UCHT1) and CD8-Pacific Orange (3B5) antibodies were used for staining, and non-viable cells were excluded with Sytox blue. Overall results and qualifications from the work: For CMV serostatus prediction, a median bootstrapped AUC of about 0.95 was reached with the original framework, and a median bootstrapped AUC of around 0.9 was reached with a US-trained random forest. Among the approximately 160 previously reported CMV-associated TCRbeta sequences, some 62 showed up in the CD4+ memory repertoires, with each one found in between one and five individuals. The original-framework classifier achieved a median bootstrapped AUC of almost 0.97 with a 95% CI of 0.76-1.00 on the Belgian cohort. Results were interpreted as suggesting that the CMV-associated TCR signature is largely present in the CD4+ memory repertoire. Only CD4+CD45RO+ memory cells were sequenced, in contrast to the original study, which included naive and memory CD4+ and CD8+ populations.

Sequenced material: memory CD4+ T cells from blood. The sequence derives from an adult in good health and CMV-seronegative. The chain is made from TRBV2 and TRBJ2-7; the D element could tentatively be TRBD1 or TRBD2, as 5 bases agree for each. Here is the DNA: TGTGCCCTCGGAACGGGGCCCTACGAGCAGTACTTC. It is translated as CALGTGPYEQYF.